This T cell receptor beta chain was sequenced in a study of yellow fever vaccine responses in identical twins. Study-wide findings and caveats: Twins reportedly showed a vaccine T cell response that seemed partly convergent and partly personalized.

Trimming stripped 6 bases from V and 2 bases from J, with 9 bases between. Germline values: CDR1 SQVTM, CDR2 ANQGSEA. CDR3 size: 12 residues. TCRdb analysed the RT-PCR reads with MiXCR anew, one entry per CDR3 protein. The sample includes 5,700 or so distinct CDR3 sequences, around 86% of them seen just once. In regard to this clonotype: Its matching antigen is unknown. It is likely a read error, because the conserved phenylalanine at the end of the CDR3 is missing.

The origin of this receptor is a woman under 30 who received the yellow fever vaccine. The input for sequencing was T cells from blood (PBMCs), unsorted or a sorted subset (not recorded which), taken before or after yellow fever vaccination (not recorded which). The genes are TRBV29-1 and TRBJ2-3, with D unclear. The CDR3 region is CSVRTLTDTQYL. DNA for the CDR3: TGCAGCGTAAGGACCCTCACAGATACGCAGTATCTT.